This TCR beta chain was documented in a study of PD-L1 blockade in urothelial cancer. Study background: Blood-derived samples held a median approximately 140,000 T cells. Study outcomes and limitations: It was durable-benefit patients whose tumor-associated blood clones expanded more at 3 weeks.

Points on this clone: The target antigen is unknown.

Profiled with immunoSEQ multiplex PCR; TCRdb holds only in-frame clones, not every one. The sample records 50,000 to 65,000 clones, approximately 81% being singletons. Time point given: pretreatment peripheral blood. The cohort comprised individuals with locally advanced or metastatic urothelial carcinoma. Each individual provided 1 to 8 samples (taken pretreatment and on-treatment). This TCR came from a man in his sixties or seventies with urothelial cancer. The specimen was PBMCs, collected around atezolizumab (anti-PD-L1) treatment.

CDR3 sequence (DNA): TGTGCCTGGACCGCAGACGGGACAGGGGGCACAGATACGCAGTATTTT. Its translation: CAWTADGTGGTDTQYF. The V call is TRBV30, the J call TRBJ2-3, with 10 bases identical to TRBD1. The length of the CDR3 is 16 residues. Per germline, CDR1 GTSNPN and CDR2 SVGIG (reference sequence). J lost 1 base, V lost 4 bases, and 8 bases had no gene match.